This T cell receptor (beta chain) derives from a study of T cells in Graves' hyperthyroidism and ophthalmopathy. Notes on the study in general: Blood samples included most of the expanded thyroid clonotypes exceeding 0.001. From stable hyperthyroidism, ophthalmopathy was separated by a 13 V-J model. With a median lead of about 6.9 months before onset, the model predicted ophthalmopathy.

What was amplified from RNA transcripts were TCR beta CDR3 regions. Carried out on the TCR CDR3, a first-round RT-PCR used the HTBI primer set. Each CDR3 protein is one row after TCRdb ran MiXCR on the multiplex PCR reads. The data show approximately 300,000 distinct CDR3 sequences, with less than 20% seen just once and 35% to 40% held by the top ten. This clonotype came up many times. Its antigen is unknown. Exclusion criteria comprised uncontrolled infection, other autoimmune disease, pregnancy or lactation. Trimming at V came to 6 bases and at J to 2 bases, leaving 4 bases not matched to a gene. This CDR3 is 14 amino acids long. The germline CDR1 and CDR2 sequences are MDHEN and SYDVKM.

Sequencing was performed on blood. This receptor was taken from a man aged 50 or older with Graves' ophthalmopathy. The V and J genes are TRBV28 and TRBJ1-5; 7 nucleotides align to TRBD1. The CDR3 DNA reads TGTGCCAGCAGGAATGGACAGGGCAATCAGCCCCAGCATTTT. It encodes CASRNGQGNQPQHF.